The 6 T cell receptor beta chains reported below all come from one sample, sequenced in a study of a mutant IDH1 vaccine in newly diagnosed glioma. Stated time point: week 47, end of study. One vaccine dose held 300 ug of mutant IDH1 20-mer peptide and came with topical imiquimod. These receptors lack a known antigen. The assay was immunoSEQ multiplex PCR, and TCRdb's table has in-frame clones only and misses some. The sample shows 50,000 to 55,000 clones, roughly 61% of them seen only once. The material was peripheral blood mononuclear cells (PBMCs), obtained from a glioma patient whose treatment included an IDH1 peptide vaccine. These receptors all stem from a middle-aged man with glioma. Some clones in this sample may be carry-over from other donors' samples.

This clone was counted between two and nine times. Here the CDR3 reads CASSSTSGTSTDTQYF. The DNA of the CDR3 is TGTGCCAGCAGCTCGACTAGCGGTACTAGCACAGATACGCAGTATTTT. The rearrangement links TRBV7-9 to TRBJ2-3, with 9 bases matching TRBD2. V shed 4 bases and J 0 bases; nucleotides not matched to a gene: 5. Germline V lookup: CDR1 SEHNR, CDR2 FQNEAQ (reference sequence). CDR3 length equals 16 residues.

The rearrangement links TRBV5-1 to TRBJ2-6; D unresolved. In germline, CDR1 is SGHRS, CDR2 YFSETQ. This CDR3 has 16 amino acids. Trimming removed 2 bases from V and 1 base from J, with 10 bases in between. In nucleotides, the CDR3 is TGCGCCAGCAGCTTAGTAGGCTCGTCTGGGGCCAACGTCCTGACTTTC. This encodes CASSLVGSSGANVLTF.

There are a few counts of this clone. This chain uses TRBV19 with TRBJ1-2; D is uncertain. CDR1 is LNHDA and CDR2 is SQIVND in the germline V gene (reference sequence). Trimming left V 5 bases short and J 6 bases short, with 10 bases between. The CDR3 spans 12 residues. The CDR3, as DNA: TGTGCCAGTAGTGAGATTTTCGATGGCTACACCTTC. Translation gives CASSEIFDGYTF.

This clone was counted a few times. This chain uses TRBV14 with TRBJ1-4; D is possibly TRBD1 (6 bases). The CDR3 is 14 amino acids. Germline values: CDR1 SGHDN, CDR2 FVKESK. Trimming left V 2 bases short and J 8 bases short, with 12 bases between. The CDR3 sequence is CASSQTGSGEKLFF. The CDR3 region has the DNA TGTGCCAGCAGCCAAACAGGGTCAGGGGAAAAACTGTTTTTT. Drawing the rest from reference TRBV14 and TRBJ1-4, the complete variable domain is EAGVTQFPSHSVIEKGQTVTLRCDPISGHDNLYWYRRVMGKEIKFLLHFVKESKQDESGMPNNRFLAERTGGTYSTLKVQPAELEDSGVYFCASSQTGSGEKLFFGSGTQLSVL.

The gene calls are TRBV10-3 and TRBJ2-1; tentatively, D is TRBD2 (6 bases). The V and J ends lost 3 bases and 10 bases respectively, with 13 bases between them. The CDR3 is 13 residues long. CDR1 and CDR2 (germline): ENHRY, SYGVKD. CDR3 residues: CAISDVGRTEQFF. The DNA of the CDR3 is TGTGCCATCAGTGATGTTGGGAGGACAGAGCAGTTCTTC.

There are a few counts of this clone. The chain is built from TRBV2 and TRBJ1-1, with TRBD1 matching 9 bases. The CDR3 extends over 13 amino acids. V gave up 4 bases and J gave up 5 bases; unmatched junction bases: 2. Germline CDR1 reads SNHLY; CDR2 reads FYNNEI. Here the CDR3 DNA reads TGTGCCAGCAGTGGACAGGGGGGAACTGAAGCTTTCTTT. Its protein is CASSGQGGTEAFF.